The sequence of this T cell receptor beta chain was determined in a study of blood T cell repertoires in COVID-19. Trimming removed 6 bases from V and 8 bases from J; junction bases left unmatched: 16. The CDR3 contains 15 residues. Germline lookup yields CDR1 SGHDT and CDR2 YYEEEE. Per the original data handling: Researchers report that nucleated cell counts were estimated from reference gene primer amplification. TCRdb's table, derived via immunoSEQ multiplex PCR, lists solely in-frame clones and lacks some. V and J calls and clone size are those listed in that table; D and trimming were worked out from the DNA. The sample records some 200,000 clones, about 86% being singletons.

J is TRBJ1-1 and V is TRBV5-6; 7 nucleotides align to TRBD1. Sequenced input: peripheral blood. This receptor was obtained from a man aged 25 to 45 with active or convalescent COVID-19. CDR3 bases: TGTGCCAGCACCCGATGGAACGCCAGGGGGGCCGAAGCTTTCTTT. Amino acids: CASTRWNARGAEAFF.